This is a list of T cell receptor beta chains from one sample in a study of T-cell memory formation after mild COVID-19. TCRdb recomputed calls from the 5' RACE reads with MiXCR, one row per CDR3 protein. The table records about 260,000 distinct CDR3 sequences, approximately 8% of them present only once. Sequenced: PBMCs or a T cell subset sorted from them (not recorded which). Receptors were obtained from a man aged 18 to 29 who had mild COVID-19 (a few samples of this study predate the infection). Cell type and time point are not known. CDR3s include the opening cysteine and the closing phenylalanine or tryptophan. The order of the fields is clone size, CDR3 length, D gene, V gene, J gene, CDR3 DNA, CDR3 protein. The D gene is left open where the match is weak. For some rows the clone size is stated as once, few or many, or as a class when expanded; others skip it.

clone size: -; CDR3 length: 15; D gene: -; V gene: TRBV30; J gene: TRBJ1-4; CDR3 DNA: TGTGCCTGGAGTGTGGGGCCGGGCCGAGGGGAAAAACTGTTTTTT; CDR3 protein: CAWSVGPGRGEKLFF
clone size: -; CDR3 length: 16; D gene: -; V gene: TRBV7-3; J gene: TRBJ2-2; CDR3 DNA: TGTGCCAGCAGCTTAACTTCAGGGGAATACACCGGGGAGCTGTTTTTT; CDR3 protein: CASSLTSGEYTGELFF
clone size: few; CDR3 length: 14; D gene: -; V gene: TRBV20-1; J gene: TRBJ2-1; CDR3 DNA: TGCAGTGCTAGAGTCATGGCAGGATACAATGAGCAGTTCTTC; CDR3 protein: CSARVMAGYNEQFF
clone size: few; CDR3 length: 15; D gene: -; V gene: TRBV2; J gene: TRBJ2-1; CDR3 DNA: TGTGCCAGCAGTGTATTAGGCGGAGGGGAGTATCGGCAGTTCTTC; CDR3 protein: CASSVLGGGEYRQFF
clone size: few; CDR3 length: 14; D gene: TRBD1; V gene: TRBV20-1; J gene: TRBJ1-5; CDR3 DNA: TGCAGTGCCTGGACAGGGTTTAGCAATCAGCCCCAGCATTTT; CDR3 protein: CSAWTGFSNQPQHF
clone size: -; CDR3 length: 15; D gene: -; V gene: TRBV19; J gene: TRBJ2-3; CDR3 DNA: TGTGCCAGTAGTCCAGACAGATCTAGCACAGATACGCAGTATTTT; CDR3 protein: CASSPDRSSTDTQYF
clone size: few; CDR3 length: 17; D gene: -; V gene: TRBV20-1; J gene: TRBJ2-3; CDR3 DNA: TGCAGTGCTAGAGCCTCGGGTAGGGGGGCGGGCCCAGATACGCAGTATTTT; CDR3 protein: CSARASGRGAGPDTQYF
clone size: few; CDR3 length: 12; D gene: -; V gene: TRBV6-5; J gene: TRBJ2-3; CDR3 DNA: TGTGCCAGCAGTTATGCAAGGGATACGCAGTATTTT; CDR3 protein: CASSYARDTQYF
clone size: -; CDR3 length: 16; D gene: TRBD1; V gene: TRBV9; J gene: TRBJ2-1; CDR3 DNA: TGTGCCAGCAGCCCAGGGGACAGGGGCTCCTACAATGAGCAGTTCTTC; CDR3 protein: CASSPGDRGSYNEQFF
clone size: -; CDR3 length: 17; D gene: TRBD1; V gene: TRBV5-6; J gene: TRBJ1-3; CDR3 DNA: TGTGCCAGCAGCTCACAGGGGGCGCCCCTCTCTGGAAACACCATATATTTT; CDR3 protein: CASSSQGAPLSGNTIYF